This T cell receptor beta chain is from a study of blood T cell repertoires in COVID-19. Study overall: The study drew acute and convalescent COVID-19 samples from the United States, Italy and Spain. PBMCs, B-cell-depleted T cells, or T cells were the source of the cDNA or gDNA that made up the material.

Per the authors' pipeline: Researchers report that nucleated cell counts were estimated from reference gene primer amplification. Method: immunoSEQ multiplex PCR; TCRdb's copy keeps in-frame clones and lacks some. V and J calls and clone size follow that table, whereas D and trimming were derived from the DNA. The sample lists roughly 300,000 clones, 70% to 90% occurring once. A single count supports this clone. This sequence was found in a young man with active or convalescent COVID-19. The specimen sequenced was peripheral blood.

The CDR3 here is CASSLAAGGYNEQFF. CDR3 DNA: TGTGCCAGCAGCTTAGCAGCGGGGGGCTACAATGAGCAGTTCTTC. The V call is TRBV11-3, the J call TRBJ2-1; TRBD2 agrees at 9 bases. V gave up 1 base and J gave up 3 bases; unmatched junction bases: 1. Germline V lookup: CDR1 SGHNT, CDR2 YENEEA. The CDR3 consists of 15 residues.